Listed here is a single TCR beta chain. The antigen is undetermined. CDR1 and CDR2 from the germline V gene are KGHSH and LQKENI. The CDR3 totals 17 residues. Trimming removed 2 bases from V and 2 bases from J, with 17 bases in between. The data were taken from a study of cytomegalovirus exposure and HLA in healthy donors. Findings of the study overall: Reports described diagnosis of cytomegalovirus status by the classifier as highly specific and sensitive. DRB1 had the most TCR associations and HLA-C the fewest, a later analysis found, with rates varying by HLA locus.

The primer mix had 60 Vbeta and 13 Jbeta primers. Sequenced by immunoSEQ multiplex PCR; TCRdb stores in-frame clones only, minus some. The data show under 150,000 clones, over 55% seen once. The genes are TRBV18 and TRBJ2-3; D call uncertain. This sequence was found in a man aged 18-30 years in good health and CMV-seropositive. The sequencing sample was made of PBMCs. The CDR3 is CASSPDKVLQFTDTQYF. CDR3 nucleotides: TGTGCCAGCTCACCAGATAAGGTCCTACAGTTCACAGATACGCAGTATTTT.